The source of this T cell receptor beta chain is a study of beta chain features in type 1 diabetes. General study points: Among all four CD4+ subsets, Type 1 diabetes patients had TCRB CDR3s that were moderately but significantly shorter.

The authors reverse transcribed all of the isolated RNA, so sequencing captured expressed TCRB transcripts. Profiling relied on immunoSEQ multiplex PCR, and the TCRdb table lists in-frame clones only, not all of them. Of about 650,000 clones listed, over 10% are singletons. Turning to this clone: Its antigen is not identified.

V was pared by 4 bases and J by 7 bases, with 14 bases between. The CDR3 spans 13 residues. Germline CDR1 is SGHNT and CDR2 is YYREEE (reference sequence). This chain links TRBV5-4 with TRBJ1-2; D remains unclear. This clonotype was sampled from a man aged 30 to 45 with type 1 diabetes. The sequenced sample was naive CD4+ T cells from blood. The CDR3 loop reads CASSLDFLPGYTF. CDR3 bases: TGTGCCAGCAGCCTAGATTTTCTTCCTGGCTACACCTTC.